The TCR beta chain described here comes from a study of blood T cell repertoires in COVID-19. Study in general: Donors in the United States, Italy and Spain gave samples during acute or convalescent COVID-19. PBMCs, B-cell-depleted T cells, or T cells were the source of the cDNA or gDNA that made up the material.

Measured with immunoSEQ multiplex PCR; TCRdb has only the in-frame clones, and not every one. The table lists about 390,000 clones, approximately 89% of them singletons, with 2.3% in the top ten. V gave up 3 bases and J gave up 4 bases; unmatched junction bases: 7. The CDR3 consists of 16 residues. CDR1 is SGHAT, CDR2 FQNNGV, per germline. Seattle cases were enrolled at active infection and followed longitudinally. The chain uses TRBV11-2 and TRBJ2-1, with TRBD1 matching 9 bases. The sequence was collected from a woman aged 55-69 years with COVID-19, enrolled during active disease. Sequencing was done on a sample of peripheral blood. CDR3 sequence (DNA): TGTGCCAGCAGCTTGGGTGGGACAGGGATTTACAATGAGCAGTTCTTC. Translating it yields CASSLGGTGIYNEQFF.